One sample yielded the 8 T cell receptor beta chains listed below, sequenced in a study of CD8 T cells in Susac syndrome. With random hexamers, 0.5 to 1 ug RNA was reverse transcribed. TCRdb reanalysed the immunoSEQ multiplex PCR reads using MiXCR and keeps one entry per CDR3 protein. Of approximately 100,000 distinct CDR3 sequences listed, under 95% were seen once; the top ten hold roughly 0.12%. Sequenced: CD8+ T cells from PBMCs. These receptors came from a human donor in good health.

The CDR3 loop reads CASSLGDRNSPLHF. CDR3 DNA sequence: TGCGCCAGCAGCTTGGGGGACAGAAATTCACCCCTCCACTTT. The chain uses TRBV5-1 and TRBJ1-6; TRBD1 matches 7 bases. CDR3 length equals 14 residues. J lost 7 bases, V lost 0 bases, and 1 base had no gene match. The germline V gene encodes CDR1 SGHRS and CDR2 YFSETQ. The full variable domain, rest sourced from reference TRBV5-1 and TRBJ1-6, is KAGVTQTPRYLIKTRGQQVTLSCSPISGHRSVSWYQQTPGQGLQFLFEYFSETQRNKGNFPGRFSGRQFSNSRSEMNVSTLELGDSALYLCASSLGDRNSPLHFGNGTRLTVT.

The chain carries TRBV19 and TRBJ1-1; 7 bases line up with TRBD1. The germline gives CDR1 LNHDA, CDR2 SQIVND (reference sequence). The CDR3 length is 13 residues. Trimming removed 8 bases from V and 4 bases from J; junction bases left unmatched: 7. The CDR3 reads CASAPGQATEAFF. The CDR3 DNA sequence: TGTGCCAGTGCGCCTGGACAGGCCACTGAAGCTTTCTTT.

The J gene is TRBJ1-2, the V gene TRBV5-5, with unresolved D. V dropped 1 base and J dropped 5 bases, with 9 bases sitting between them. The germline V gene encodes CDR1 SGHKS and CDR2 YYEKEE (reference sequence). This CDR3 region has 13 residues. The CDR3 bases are TGTGCCAGCAGCTTGAGGTCAGATTATGGCTACACCTTC. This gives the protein CASSLRSDYGYTF.

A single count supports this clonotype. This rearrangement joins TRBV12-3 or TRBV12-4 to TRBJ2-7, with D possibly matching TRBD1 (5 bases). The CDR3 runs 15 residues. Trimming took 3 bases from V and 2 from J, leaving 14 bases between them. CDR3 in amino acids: CASSFGAGSPYEQYF. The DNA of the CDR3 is TGTGCCAGCAGTTTCGGCGCAGGGTCCCCCTACGAGCAGTACTTC.

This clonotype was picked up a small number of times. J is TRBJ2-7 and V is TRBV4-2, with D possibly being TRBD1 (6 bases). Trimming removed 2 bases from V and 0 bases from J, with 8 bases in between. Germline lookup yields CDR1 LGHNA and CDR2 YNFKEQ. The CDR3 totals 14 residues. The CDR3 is CASSQRQASYEQYF. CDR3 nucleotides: TGTGCCAGCAGCCAAAGACAGGCCTCCTACGAGCAGTACTTC.

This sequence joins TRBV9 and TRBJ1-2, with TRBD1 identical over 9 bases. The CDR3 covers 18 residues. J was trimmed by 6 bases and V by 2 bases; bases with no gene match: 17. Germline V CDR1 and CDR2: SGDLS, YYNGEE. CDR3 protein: CASSVDLAPRGQGDGYTF. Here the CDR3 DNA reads TGTGCCAGCAGCGTGGACTTAGCGCCCCGGGGACAGGGAGATGGCTACACCTTC.

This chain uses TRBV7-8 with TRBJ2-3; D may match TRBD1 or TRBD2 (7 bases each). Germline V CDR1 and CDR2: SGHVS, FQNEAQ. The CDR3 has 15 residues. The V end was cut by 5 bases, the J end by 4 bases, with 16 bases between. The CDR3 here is CASSQGGARADTQYF. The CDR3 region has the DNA TGTGCCAGCAGCCAGGGGGGGGCCCGAGCAGATACGCAGTATTTT. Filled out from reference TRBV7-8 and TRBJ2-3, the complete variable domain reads GAGVSQSPRYKVAKRGQDVALRCDPISGHVSLFWYQQALGQGPEFLTYFQNEAQLDKSGLPSDRFFAERPEGSVSTLKIQRTQQEDSAVYLCASSQGGARADTQYFGPGTRLTVL.

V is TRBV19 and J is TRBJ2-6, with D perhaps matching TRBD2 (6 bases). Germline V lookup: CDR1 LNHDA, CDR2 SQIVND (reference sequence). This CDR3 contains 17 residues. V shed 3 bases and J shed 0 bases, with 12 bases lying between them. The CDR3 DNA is TGTGCCAGTAGTATCGGGGGTGCTGACTCTGGGGCCAACGTCCTGACTTTC. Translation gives CASSIGGADSGANVLTF.